Listed below are T cell receptor beta chains from one sample, sequenced in a study of cytomegalovirus exposure and HLA in healthy donors. Measured with immunoSEQ multiplex PCR; TCRdb has only the in-frame clones, and not every one. The table includes 60,000 to 75,000 clones, roughly 84% detected once. The sample was PBMCs. The receptors were gathered from a woman aged 30 to 39 in good health and CMV-seronegative. Each CDR3 is given with its conserved first and last residue. The D gene is left open where the match is weak. Some rows have no size entry. The others give once, few or many, or a class for an expanded clone.

.	.	TRBV5-4	TRBJ1-1	TGTGCCAGCAGCTTGGAGGGGGGGAGGAACACTGAAGCTTTCTTT	CASSLEGGRNTEAFF
once	TRBD2	TRBV19	TRBJ2-2	TGTGCCAGTATGGGGGGGGGACTTATGAACACCGGGGAGCTGTTTTTT	CASMGGGLMNTGELFF
.	.	TRBV10-3	TRBJ1-1	TGTGCCATCAGTGTGGGGGGTCCGAACACTGAAGCTTTCTTT	CAISVGGPNTEAFF
.	.	TRBV4-3	TRBJ2-1	TGCGCCAGCAGCCAAGATTTTCGGCTAGCGCTATACAATGAGCAGTTCTTC	CASSQDFRLALYNEQFF
.	.	TRBV19	TRBJ2-7	TGTGCCAGTAGTGTAGCAGGCCTAACCTACGAGCAGTACTTC	CASSVAGLTYEQYF
once	.	TRBV23-1	TRBJ2-2	TGCGCCAGCAGTGAGTTTCCGGAGTTTCACACCGGGGAGCTGTTTTTT	CASSEFPEFHTGELFF
medium-sized	.	TRBV21-1	TRBJ2-5	TGTGCCAGCAGCAAACGGAAGAGGTCCGGACAGGGGTCTGGAAGAGAGACCCAGTACTTC	CASSKRKRSGQGSGRETQYF
.	TRBD1	TRBV7-6	TRBJ1-5	TGTGCCGGCAGCTTAAGGACAGGGGATGGGGAGCCCCAGCATTTT	CAGSLRTGDGEPQHF
.	.	TRBV4-3	TRBJ2-2	TGCGCCAGCAGCCAAGAGTGGAGAGGGTCGACCGGGGAGCTGTTTTTT	CASSQEWRGSTGELFF
once	.	TRBV9	TRBJ2-1	TGTGCCAGCAGTAGGGACGGAGGGAATGAGCAGTTCTTC	CASSRDGGNEQFF
.	.	TRBV30	TRBJ1-1	TGTGCCTGGAGTGTACTTGCGAACACTGAAGCTTTCTTT	CAWSVLANTEAFF
.	TRBD1	TRBV28	TRBJ1-1	TGTGCCAGCAGTTTAGGGACAGGAGCCTCGATGGCTTTCTTT	CASSLGTGASMAFF
.	TRBD1	TRBV10-3	TRBJ1-5	TGTGCCATCGGACAGGGGGCGCAAGGGTCCCAGCATTTT	CAIGQGAQGSQHF
.	TRBD1	TRBV18	TRBJ2-3	TGTGCCAGCTCACAGGGAAGGACAGGGGAAGATACGCAGTATTTT	CASSQGRTGEDTQYF
.	.	TRBV19	TRBJ2-5	TGTGCCAGTAGTATAGCCCGGAGCGATGGGACCCAGTACTTC	CASSIARSDGTQYF
.	TRBD1	TRBV9	TRBJ1-1	TGTGCCAGCAGCGTAGAAGTAGGGGGCGGCACTGAAGCTTTCTTT	CASSVEVGGGTEAFF
.	.	TRBV14	TRBJ2-7	TGTGCCAGCAGCCAAGCGGGGATCCCCTACGAGCAGTACTTC	CASSQAGIPYEQYF
.	.	TRBV28	TRBJ2-3	TGTGCCAGCAGTCCCAGGGGACAACCCACAGATACGCAGTATTTT	CASSPRGQPTDTQYF
.	TRBD1	TRBV29-1	TRBJ2-6	TGCAGCGTGACAGGGTCTGGGGCCAACGTCCTGACTTTC	CSVTGSGANVLTF
.	.	TRBV5-4	TRBJ1-1	TGTGCCAGCAGCTTGGCCGAGGAGGGAGGGCAAGCTGAAGCTTTCTTT	CASSLAEEGGQAEAFF